These 13 T cell receptor beta chains originate from one sample sequenced in a study of T cell clonotyping in hematopoietic cell transplantation. Some clones are missing from TCRdb's copy, which holds only in-frame ones; the method was immunoSEQ multiplex PCR. The sample carries approximately 11,000 clones, approximately 92% recorded once. The time point: recipient sample about 28 days before transplant, after cytoreduction. The sequenced sample was peripheral blood mononuclear cells, obtained before stem cell transplant. The receptors were sampled from a woman aged 40-49 years with acute myeloid leukemia. Some clones in this sample may be carry-over from other donors' samples.

Regarding this clone: The junction and the germline gene differ at one end; a read error may be behind it. V gene TRBV7-8 combines with J gene TRBJ2-7, with D tentatively TRBD1 or TRBD2 (5 bases each). The CDR3 runs 16 residues. Germline V gene data show CDR1 as SGHVS and CDR2 as FQNEAQ. CDR3 nucleotide sequence: TGTGCCAGCAGCATCGGGGTGGGACGGAGCTCCTATGAGCAGTACTTC. Encoded protein: CASSIGVGRSSYEQYF.

The rearrangement uses TRBV7-2 and TRBJ2-2; 9 positions agree with TRBD2. Looked up from germline, CDR1 is SGHTA and CDR2 is FQGNSA. The V gene end was trimmed by 2 bases and the J gene end by 6 bases; junction bases not matched to a gene: 7. CDR3 size: 16 residues. The DNA for the CDR3 is TGTGCCAGCAGCTTACGACGAGCGGGAGGCTCCGGGGAGCTGTTTTTT. Protein sequence: CASSLRRAGGSGELFF.

CDR3 loop: CASSRDGTSYNEQFF. CDR3 nucleotide sequence: TGCGCCAGCAGCCGCGACGGGACTTCTTACAATGAGCAGTTCTTC. The chain carries TRBV4-1 and TRBJ2-1, with D perhaps TRBD2 (6 bases). CDR3 length: 15 residues. CDR1 MGHRA and CDR2 YSYEKL come from the germline V gene. Trimming left V 4 bases short and J 4 bases short, with 14 bases between.

The CDR3 loop is CAITKELYTDTQYF. CDR3 DNA sequence: TGTGCCATCACCAAAGAGCTTTACACAGATACGCAGTATTTT. V gene TRBV10-3 combines with J gene TRBJ2-3; no firm D call. This CDR3 is built from 14 residues. V shed 7 bases and J shed 2 bases, with 13 bases lying between them. Germline CDR1 is ENHRY and CDR2 is SYGVKD.

The chain recombines TRBV4-2 with TRBJ2-5; TRBD2 agrees at 8 bases. The CDR3 consists of 16 residues. V shed 7 bases and J 7 bases; nucleotides not matched to a gene: 17. CDR1 and CDR2 from the germline V gene are LGHNA and YNFKEQ. The CDR3 region is CASTPRLARGDGTQYF. CDR3 DNA sequence: TGTGCCAGCACCCCGCGACTAGCGAGGGGGGACGGGACCCAGTACTTC.

The V and J genes are TRBV5-4 and TRBJ2-3; D is ambiguous. The length of the CDR3 is 13 residues. Germline CDR1 reads SGHNT; CDR2 reads YYREEE (reference sequence). Between the trimmed V and J ends, which lost 3 bases and 4 bases, there was a span of 9 bases. CDR3 coding DNA: TGTGCCAGCAGCTCCCCCCCCGCAGATACGCAGTATTTT. It codes for CASSSPPADTQYF.

V usage is TRBV21-1 and J usage is TRBJ2-2; TRBD1, the D gene given by the table, was not confirmed from the DNA. TRBV21-1 is described as a pseudogene. The CDR3 loop spans 15 amino acids. CDR3 DNA sequence: TGTGCCAGCAGCTTCCGGGACAGGGACACCGGGGAGCTGTTTTTT. It specifies CASSFRDRDTGELFF.

This CDR3 is CASSIDTGGLSYEQYF. The CDR3 DNA reads TGTGCCAGTAGTATAGATACGGGGGGATTATCCTACGAGCAGTACTTC. The rearrangement joins TRBV19 to TRBJ2-7; 7 bases match TRBD2. After removal of 0 bases from V and 1 base from J, the junction contained 6 bases not matched to a gene. Germline CDR1 is LNHDA and CDR2 is SQIVND (reference sequence). The CDR3 runs 16 residues. The full variable domain, rest sourced from reference TRBV19 and TRBJ2-7, is DGGITQSPKYLFRKEGQNVTLSCEQNLNHDAMYWYRQDPGQGLRLIYYSQIVNDFQKGDIAEGYSVSREKKESFPLTVTSAQKNPTAFYLCASSIDTGGLSYEQYFGPGTRLTVT.

The rearrangement links TRBV7-9 to TRBJ2-1; 11 nucleotides align to TRBD2. CDR3 length equals 16 residues. Looked up from germline, CDR1 is SEHNR and CDR2 is FQNEAQ (reference sequence). V was pared by 5 bases and J by 4 bases, with 7 bases of the junction left unmatched. CDR3 residues: CASSSSGTSGYNEQFF. The DNA for the CDR3 is TGTGCCAGCAGCAGTTCGGGGACTAGCGGATACAATGAGCAGTTCTTC.

The chain recombines TRBV5-1 with TRBJ1-1; D perhaps matches TRBD1 (6 bases). The CDR3 runs 15 residues. The V and J ends lost 1 base and 1 base respectively, with 11 bases between them. Germline lookup yields CDR1 SGHRS and CDR2 YFSETQ. This chain's CDR3 is CASSLSGAQNTEAFF. In nucleotides, the CDR3 is TGCGCCAGCAGCTTGTCAGGGGCGCAGAACACTGAAGCTTTCTTT.

The chain joins TRBV7-9 to TRBJ1-1; D uncertain. Germline V lookup: CDR1 SEHNR, CDR2 FQNEAQ (reference sequence). Trimming pared 0 bases from V and 4 bases from J, leaving 15 bases between. This CDR3 has 16 residues. Written as DNA, the CDR3 is TGTGCCAGCAGCTTAGCGGTCGGGGTAGGATTCACTGAAGCTTTCTTT. The encoded protein is CASSLAVGVGFTEAFF.

The chain couples TRBV5-1 to TRBJ1-5, with a tentative D call TRBD1 (6 bases). Looked up from germline, CDR1 is SGHRS and CDR2 is YFSETQ. This CDR3 is built from 17 residues. Trimming removed 4 bases at V and 4 bases at J, with 21 bases between. The CDR3 loop reads CASSHITQGNGNQPQHF. DNA for the CDR3: TGCGCCAGCAGCCATATAACACAGGGAAATGGAAATCAGCCCCAGCATTTT.

The V call is TRBV21-1, the J call TRBJ1-2; the table calls TRBD1, which could not be checked here. TRBV21-1 is given as a pseudogene. This CDR3 has 16 amino acids. The CDR3 coding sequence is TGTGCCAGCAGCACATCTCGAGGGGGAACCAACTATGGCTACACCTTC. Protein: CASSTSRGGTNYGYTF.